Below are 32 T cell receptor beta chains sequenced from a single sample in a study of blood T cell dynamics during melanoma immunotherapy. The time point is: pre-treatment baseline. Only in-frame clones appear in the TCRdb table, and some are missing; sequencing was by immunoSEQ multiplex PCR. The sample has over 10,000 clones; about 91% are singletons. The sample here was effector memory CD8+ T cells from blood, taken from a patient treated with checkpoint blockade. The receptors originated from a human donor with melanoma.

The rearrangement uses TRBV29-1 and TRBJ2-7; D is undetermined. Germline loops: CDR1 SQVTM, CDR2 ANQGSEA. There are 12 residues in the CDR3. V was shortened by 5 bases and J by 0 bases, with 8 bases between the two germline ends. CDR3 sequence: CSVQVPSYEQYF. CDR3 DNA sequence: TGCAGCGTTCAGGTACCCTCCTACGAGCAGTACTTC.

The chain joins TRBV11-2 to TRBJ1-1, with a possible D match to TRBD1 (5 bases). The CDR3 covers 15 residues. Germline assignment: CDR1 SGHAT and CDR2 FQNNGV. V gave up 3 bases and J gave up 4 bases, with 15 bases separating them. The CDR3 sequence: CASSFGTDGTTEAFF. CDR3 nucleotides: TGTGCCAGCAGCTTTGGGACGGATGGCACCACTGAAGCTTTCTTT.

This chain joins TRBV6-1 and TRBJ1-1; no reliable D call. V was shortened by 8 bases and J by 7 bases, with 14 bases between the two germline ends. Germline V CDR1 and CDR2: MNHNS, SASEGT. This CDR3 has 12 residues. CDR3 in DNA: TGTGCCAGCGTCTCAGTGGTTTATGAAGCTTTCTTT. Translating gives CASVSVVYEAFF.

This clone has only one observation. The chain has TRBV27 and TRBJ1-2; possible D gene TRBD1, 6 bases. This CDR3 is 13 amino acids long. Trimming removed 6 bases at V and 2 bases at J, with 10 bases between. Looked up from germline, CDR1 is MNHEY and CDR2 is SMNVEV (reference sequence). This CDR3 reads CASSRQGNYGYTF. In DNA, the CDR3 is TGTGCCAGCAGCCGTCAGGGGAACTATGGCTACACCTTC.

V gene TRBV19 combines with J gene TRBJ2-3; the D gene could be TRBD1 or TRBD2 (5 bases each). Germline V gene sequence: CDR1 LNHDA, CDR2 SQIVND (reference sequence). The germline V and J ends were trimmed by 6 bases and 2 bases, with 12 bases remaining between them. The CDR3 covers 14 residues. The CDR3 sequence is CASRQEEVTDTQYF. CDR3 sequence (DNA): TGTGCCAGTAGACAGGAGGAGGTCACAGATACGCAGTATTTT.

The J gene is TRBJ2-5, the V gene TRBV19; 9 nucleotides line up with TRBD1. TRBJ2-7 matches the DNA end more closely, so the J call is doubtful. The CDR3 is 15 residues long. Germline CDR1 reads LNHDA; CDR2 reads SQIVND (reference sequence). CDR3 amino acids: CASSPRQGDSYEQYF. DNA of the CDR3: TGTGCCAGTAGTCCGCGACAGGGGGACTCCTACGAGCAGTACTTC.

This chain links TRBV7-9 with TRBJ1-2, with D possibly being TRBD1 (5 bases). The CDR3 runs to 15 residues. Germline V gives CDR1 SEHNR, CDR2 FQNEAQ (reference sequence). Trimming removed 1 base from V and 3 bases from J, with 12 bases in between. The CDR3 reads CASSLVPGMDYGYTF. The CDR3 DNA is TGTGCCAGCAGCTTAGTACCAGGGATGGACTATGGCTACACCTTC.

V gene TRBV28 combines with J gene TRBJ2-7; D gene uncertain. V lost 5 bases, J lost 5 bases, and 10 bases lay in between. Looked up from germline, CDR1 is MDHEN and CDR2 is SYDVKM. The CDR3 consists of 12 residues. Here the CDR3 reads CASSTSGDEQYF. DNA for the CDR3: TGTGCCAGCAGTACCTCAGGAGACGAGCAGTACTTC.

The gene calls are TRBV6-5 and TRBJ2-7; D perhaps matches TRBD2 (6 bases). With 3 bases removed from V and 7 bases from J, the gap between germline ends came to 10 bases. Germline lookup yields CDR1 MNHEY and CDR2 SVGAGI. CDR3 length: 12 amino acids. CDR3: CASSYPAGEQYF. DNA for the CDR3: TGTGCCAGCAGTTATCCTGCGGGGGAGCAGTACTTC.

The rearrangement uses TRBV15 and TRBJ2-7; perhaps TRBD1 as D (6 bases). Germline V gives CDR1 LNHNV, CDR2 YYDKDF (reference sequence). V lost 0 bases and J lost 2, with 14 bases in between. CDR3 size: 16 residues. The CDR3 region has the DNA TGTGCCACCAGCAGAGATCGAGGGACAAGCCCCTACGAGCAGTACTTC. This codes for CATSRDRGTSPYEQYF.

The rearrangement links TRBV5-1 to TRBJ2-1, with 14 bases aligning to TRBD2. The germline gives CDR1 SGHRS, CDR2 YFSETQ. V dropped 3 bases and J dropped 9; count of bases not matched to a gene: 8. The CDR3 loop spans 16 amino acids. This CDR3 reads CASSSGLAGDGFEQFF. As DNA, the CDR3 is TGCGCCAGCAGCTCGGGACTAGCGGGAGACGGATTTGAGCAGTTCTTC. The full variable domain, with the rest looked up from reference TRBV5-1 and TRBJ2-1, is KAGVTQTPRYLIKTRGQQVTLSCSPISGHRSVSWYQQTPGQGLQFLFEYFSETQRNKGNFPGRFSGRQFSNSRSEMNVSTLELGDSALYLCASSSGLAGDGFEQFFGPGTRLTVL.

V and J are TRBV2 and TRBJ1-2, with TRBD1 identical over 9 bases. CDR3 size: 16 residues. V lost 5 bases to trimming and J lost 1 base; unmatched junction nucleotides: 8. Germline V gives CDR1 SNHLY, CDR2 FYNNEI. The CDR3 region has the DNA TGTGCCAGCAGTTCCGAGGACAGGGGATATAACTATGGCTACACCTTC. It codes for CASSSEDRGYNYGYTF.

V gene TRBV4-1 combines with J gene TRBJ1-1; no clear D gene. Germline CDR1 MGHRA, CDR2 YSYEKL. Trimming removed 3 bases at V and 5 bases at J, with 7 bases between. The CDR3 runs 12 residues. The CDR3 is CASSHPGTEAFF. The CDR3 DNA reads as TGCGCCAGCAGCCACCCCGGGACTGAAGCTTTCTTT.

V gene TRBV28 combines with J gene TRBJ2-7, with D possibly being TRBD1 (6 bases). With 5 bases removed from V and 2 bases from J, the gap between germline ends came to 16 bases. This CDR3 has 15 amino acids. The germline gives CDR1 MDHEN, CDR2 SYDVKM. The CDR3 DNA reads TGTGCCAGCAGTGCAAGGGGACACCACCCCTACGAGCAGTACTTC. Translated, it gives CASSARGHHPYEQYF.

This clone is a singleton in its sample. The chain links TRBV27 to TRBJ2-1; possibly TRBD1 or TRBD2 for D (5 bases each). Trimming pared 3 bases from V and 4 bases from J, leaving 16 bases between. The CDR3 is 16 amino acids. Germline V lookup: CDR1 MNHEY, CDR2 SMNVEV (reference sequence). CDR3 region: CASSFLVWGRYNEQFF. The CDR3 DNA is TGTGCCAGCAGTTTTCTGGTGTGGGGGAGATACAATGAGCAGTTCTTC.

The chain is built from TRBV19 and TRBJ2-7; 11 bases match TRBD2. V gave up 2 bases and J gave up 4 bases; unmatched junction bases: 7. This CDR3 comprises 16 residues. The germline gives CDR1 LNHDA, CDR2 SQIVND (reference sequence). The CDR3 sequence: CASSISGTSGKYEQYF. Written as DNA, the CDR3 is TGTGCCAGTAGTATATCCGGGACTAGCGGAAAATACGAGCAGTACTTC. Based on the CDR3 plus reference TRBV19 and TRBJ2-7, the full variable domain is DGGITQSPKYLFRKEGQNVTLSCEQNLNHDAMYWYRQDPGQGLRLIYYSQIVNDFQKGDIAEGYSVSREKKESFPLTVTSAQKNPTAFYLCASSISGTSGKYEQYFGPGTRLTVT.

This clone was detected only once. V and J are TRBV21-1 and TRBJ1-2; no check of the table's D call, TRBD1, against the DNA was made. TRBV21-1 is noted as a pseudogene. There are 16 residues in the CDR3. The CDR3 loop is CASTPPYRQGPYGYTF. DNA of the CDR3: TGTGCCAGCACCCCACCTTATCGACAGGGACCCTATGGCTACACCTTC.

CDR3 in DNA: TGTGCCACAACTTGGGACGGGGTAGACGCTTTCTTT. This codes for CATTWDGVDAFF. V usage is TRBV28 and J usage is TRBJ1-1; TRBD1 might be the D (5 bases). CDR3 length equals 12 residues. Germline lookup yields CDR1 MDHEN and CDR2 SYDVKM. V was pared by 10 bases and J by 11 bases, with 20 bases between.

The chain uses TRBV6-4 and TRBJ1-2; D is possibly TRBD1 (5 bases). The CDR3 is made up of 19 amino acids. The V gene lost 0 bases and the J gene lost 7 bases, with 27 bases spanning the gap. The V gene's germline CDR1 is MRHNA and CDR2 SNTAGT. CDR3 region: CASSDSKRRGTRGFGGYTF. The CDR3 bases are TGTGCCAGCAGTGACTCGAAAAGGCGGGGCACCCGAGGGTTCGGTGGCTACACCTTC.

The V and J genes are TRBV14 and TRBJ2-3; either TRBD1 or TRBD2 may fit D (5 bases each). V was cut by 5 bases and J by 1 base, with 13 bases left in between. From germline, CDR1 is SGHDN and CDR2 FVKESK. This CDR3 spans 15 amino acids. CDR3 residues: CASSSGTTRTDTQYF. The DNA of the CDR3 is TGTGCCAGCAGCTCCGGGACCACCCGCACAGATACGCAGTATTTT.

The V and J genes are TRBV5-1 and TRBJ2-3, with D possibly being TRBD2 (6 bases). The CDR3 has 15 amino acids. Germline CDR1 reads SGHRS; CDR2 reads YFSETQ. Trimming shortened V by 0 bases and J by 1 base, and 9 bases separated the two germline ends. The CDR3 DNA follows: TGCGCCAGCAGCTTGGCGGCTAGCGGCACAGATACGCAGTATTTT. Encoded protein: CASSLAASGTDTQYF.

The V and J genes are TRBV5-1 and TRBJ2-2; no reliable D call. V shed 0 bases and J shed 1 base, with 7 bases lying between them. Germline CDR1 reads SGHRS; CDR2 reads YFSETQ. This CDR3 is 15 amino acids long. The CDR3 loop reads CASSLGSENTGELFF. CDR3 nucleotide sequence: TGCGCCAGCAGCTTGGGATCAGAGAACACCGGGGAGCTGTTTTTT. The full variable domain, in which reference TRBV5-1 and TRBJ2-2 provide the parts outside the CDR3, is KAGVTQTPRYLIKTRGQQVTLSCSPISGHRSVSWYQQTPGQGLQFLFEYFSETQRNKGNFPGRFSGRQFSNSRSEMNVSTLELGDSALYLCASSLGSENTGELFFGEGSRLTVL.

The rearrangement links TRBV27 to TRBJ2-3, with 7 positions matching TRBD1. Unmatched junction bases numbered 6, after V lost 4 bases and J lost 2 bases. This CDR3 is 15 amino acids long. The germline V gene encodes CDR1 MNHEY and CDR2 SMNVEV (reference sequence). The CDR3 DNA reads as TGTGCCAGCAGTTCACAGACAGGGCCCACAGATACGCAGTATTTT. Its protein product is CASSSQTGPTDTQYF.

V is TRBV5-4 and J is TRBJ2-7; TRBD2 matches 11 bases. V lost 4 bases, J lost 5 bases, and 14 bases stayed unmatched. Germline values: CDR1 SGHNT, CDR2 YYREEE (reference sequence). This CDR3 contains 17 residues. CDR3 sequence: CASSPGLTSGSRDEQYF. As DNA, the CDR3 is TGTGCCAGCAGCCCAGGATTAACTAGCGGGAGTCGGGACGAGCAGTACTTC.

Written as DNA, the CDR3 is TGCGCCAGCAGTCTGTGGGGCATGAGCACAGATACGCAGTATTTT. It yields the protein CASSLWGMSTDTQYF. The chain is built from TRBV4-1 and TRBJ2-3; D is perhaps TRBD1 (5 bases). Germline CDR1 MGHRA, CDR2 YSYEKL. The V gene lost 6 bases and the J gene lost 0 bases, with 13 bases spanning the gap. The CDR3 is made up of 15 amino acids.

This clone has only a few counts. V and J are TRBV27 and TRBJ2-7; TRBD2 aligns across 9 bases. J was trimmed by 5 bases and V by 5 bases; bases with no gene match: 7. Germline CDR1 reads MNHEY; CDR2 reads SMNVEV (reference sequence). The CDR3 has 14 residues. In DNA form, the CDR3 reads TGTGCCAGCAGTCCGGGACTAGCCGAACACGAGCAGTACTTC. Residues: CASSPGLAEHEQYF.

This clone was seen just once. The CDR3 DNA reads as TGCAGCGTTCCACAGGGGACCGGGGAGCTGTTTTTT. Translating gives CSVPQGTGELFF. The J gene is TRBJ2-2, the V gene TRBV29-1; 7 bases agree with TRBD1. This CDR3 has 12 amino acids. Per the germline V gene, CDR1 is SQVTM and CDR2 is ANQGSEA. V was pared by 5 bases and J by 5 bases, with 2 bases of the junction left unmatched.

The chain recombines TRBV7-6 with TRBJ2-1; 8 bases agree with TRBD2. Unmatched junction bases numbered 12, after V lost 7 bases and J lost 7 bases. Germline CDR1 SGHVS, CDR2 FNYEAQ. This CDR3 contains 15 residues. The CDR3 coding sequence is TGTGCCAGCACACCCCGGGGGGGGTACGGGAATGAGCAGTTCTTC. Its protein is CASTPRGGYGNEQFF.

In DNA form, the CDR3 reads TGTGCCAGCAGCGAGTTGGGTAAAGGGGCCGTAGAGACCCAGTACTTC. Residues: CASSELGKGAVETQYF. The chain joins TRBV7-9 to TRBJ2-5; TRBD1 might be the D (5 bases). The CDR3 consists of 16 residues. Germline values: CDR1 SEHNR, CDR2 FQNEAQ (reference sequence). The germline V and J ends were trimmed by 5 bases and 4 bases, with 20 bases remaining between them.

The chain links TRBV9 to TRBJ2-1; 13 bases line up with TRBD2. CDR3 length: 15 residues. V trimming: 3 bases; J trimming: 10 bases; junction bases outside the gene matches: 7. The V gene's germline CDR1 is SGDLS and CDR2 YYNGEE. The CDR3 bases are TGTGCCAGCAGCGCAACTAGCGGGAGGGCCGGAGAGCAGTTCTTC. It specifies CASSATSGRAGEQFF.

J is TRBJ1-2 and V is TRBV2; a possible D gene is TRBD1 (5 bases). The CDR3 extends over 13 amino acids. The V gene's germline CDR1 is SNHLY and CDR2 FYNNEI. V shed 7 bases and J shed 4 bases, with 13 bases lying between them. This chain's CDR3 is CASISQGGYGYTF. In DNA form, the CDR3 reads TGTGCCAGCATTTCGCAGGGAGGCTATGGCTACACCTTC.

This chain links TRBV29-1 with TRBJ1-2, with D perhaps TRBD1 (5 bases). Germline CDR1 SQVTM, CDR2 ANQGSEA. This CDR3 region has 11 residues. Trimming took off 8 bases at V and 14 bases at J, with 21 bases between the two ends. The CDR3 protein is CSFSSGHRGTF. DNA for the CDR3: TGCAGCTTCTCTTCAGGACATCGCGGGACCTTC.